This T cell receptor beta chain was documented in a study of T cell responses to AZD1222 COVID-19 vaccine. Study observations and caveats: Spike-spanning, vaccine-associated CD4 TCRs were dominant at 160-218 and 743-854. Clonal diversity may have been underestimated in mostly white British donors.

This clone appeared once. The antigen is unknown. The protocol was immunoSEQ multiplex PCR, while the TCRdb copy is restricted to in-frame clones and leaves out a portion. Of approximately 170,000 clones listed, roughly 87% are singletons. V shed 5 bases, J shed 5 bases, and the junction held 4 bases outside the gene matches. The CDR3 runs 15 residues. CDR1 and CDR2 from the germline V gene are MNHEY and SVGAGI. V is TRBV6-5 and J is TRBJ1-5; 12 bases agree with TRBD1. The receptor's source is an adult who received the AZD1222 COVID-19 vaccine. This sample comprised peripheral blood, obtained 28 days after the second AZD1222 dose. CDR3 nucleotides: TGTGCCAGCAGTCCCGGGACAGGGGGCCATCAGCCCCAGCATTTT. This translates into CASSPGTGGHQPQHF.